A single sample is the source of the 27 T cell receptor beta chains below, sequenced in a study of T cell responses to AZD1222 COVID-19 vaccine. The protocol was immunoSEQ multiplex PCR, while the TCRdb copy is restricted to in-frame clones and leaves out a portion. The sample contains about 150,000 clones, over 75% of which appear only once. Sequenced here: peripheral blood, sampled 28 days after the second dose of the MenACWY control vaccine. Source of these receptors: an adult who received the MenACWY meningococcal vaccine as a control.

Only one count was recorded for this clone. This chain connects TRBV9 to TRBJ2-3, with D tentatively TRBD1 (5 bases). The CDR3 contains 16 residues. Germline values: CDR1 SGDLS, CDR2 YYNGEE. The V and J ends lost 4 bases and 0 bases respectively, with 15 bases between them. The CDR3 spells CASSPLGPISTDTQYF. As DNA, the CDR3 is TGTGCCAGCAGCCCCTTGGGGCCCATAAGCACAGATACGCAGTATTTT.

V is TRBV2 and J is TRBJ1-4; TRBD1 might be the D (5 bases). From germline, CDR1 is SNHLY and CDR2 FYNNEI. The length of the CDR3 is 13 residues. The germline V and J ends were trimmed by 5 bases and 7 bases, with 11 bases remaining between them. The CDR3 DNA sequence: TGTGCCAGCAGTTCAGGGCTTCGTGAAAAACTGTTTTTT. This encodes CASSSGLREKLFF. The variable domain in full, completed from reference TRBV2 and TRBJ1-4, reads EPEVTQTPSHQVTQMGQEVILRCVPISNHLYFYWYRQILGQKVEFLVSFYNNEISEKSEIFDDQFSVERPDGSNFTLKIRSTKLEDSAMYFCASSSGLREKLFFGSGTQLSVL.

This chain connects TRBV9 to TRBJ2-3; D possibly corresponds to TRBD2 (6 bases). CDR3 length: 15 amino acids. The germline V gene encodes CDR1 SGDLS and CDR2 YYNGEE. V was trimmed by 1 base and J by 9 bases, leaving 18 bases between them. CDR3 DNA sequence: TGTGCCAGCAGCGTAAGGTCGGAGGGCCCTGGGACGCAGTATTTT. Translated, it gives CASSVRSEGPGTQYF.

V is TRBV19 and J is TRBJ2-4; D uncertain. This CDR3 is 11 amino acids long. Looked up from germline, CDR1 is LNHDA and CDR2 is SQIVND (reference sequence). The ends were cut back, 5 bases at V and 11 bases at J, with 10 bases in the middle. CDR3 in DNA: TGTGCCAGTAGTGCAGGTTCTTTTCAGTACTTC. Translated, it gives CASSAGSFQYF.

The chain joins TRBV6-5 to TRBJ1-3; D remains ambiguous. Germline loops: CDR1 MNHEY, CDR2 SVGAGI. Trimming pared 0 bases from V and 8 bases from J, leaving 11 bases between. CDR3 length equals 14 residues. This CDR3 reads CASSYSRRVDTIYF. CDR3 DNA: TGTGCCAGCAGTTACTCGAGAAGGGTAGACACCATATATTTT.

This clone came up once. The rearrangement uses TRBV14 and TRBJ2-7; 9 positions agree with TRBD1. Trimming at V came to 5 bases and at J to 3 bases, leaving 8 bases not matched to a gene. Germline V gene sequence: CDR1 SGHDN, CDR2 FVKESK. The CDR3 is 15 residues long. This CDR3 is CASSWTRDRVYEQYF. The CDR3 nucleotides are TGTGCCAGCAGCTGGACCCGGGACAGGGTCTACGAGCAGTACTTC.

This chain links TRBV29-1 with TRBJ2-1; 11 bases map to TRBD2. Germline values: CDR1 SQVTM, CDR2 ANQGSEA. V was clipped by 3 bases and J by 3 bases; unmatched bases: 10. This CDR3 spans 17 amino acids. The CDR3 DNA is TGCAGCGTTGACGGGCTAGCGGGAGGACCGGACTACAATGAGCAGTTCTTC. This encodes CSVDGLAGGPDYNEQFF.

The V and J genes are TRBV27 and TRBJ1-2; D perhaps matches TRBD1 (5 bases). Per the germline V gene, CDR1 is MNHEY and CDR2 is SMNVEV (reference sequence). The CDR3 length is 14 residues. With 5 bases removed from V and 5 bases from J, the gap between germline ends came to 15 bases. CDR3 in DNA: TGTGCCAGCAGTACTAGGGGCGGGGGGTATGGCTACACCTTC. Protein: CASSTRGGGYGYTF.

This sequence joins TRBV30 and TRBJ2-5, with 7 bases aligning to TRBD1. V lost 3 bases to trimming and J lost 5 bases; unmatched junction nucleotides: 12. The CDR3 is 15 residues long. Germline V gives CDR1 GTSNPN, CDR2 SVGIG (reference sequence). CDR3 loop: CAWREGQWDGETQYF. The CDR3 region has the DNA TGTGCCTGGAGAGAGGGACAGTGGGATGGCGAGACCCAGTACTTC.

The gene calls are TRBV7-2 and TRBJ2-7, with a weak D call TRBD1 (5 bases). V gave up 4 bases and J gave up 3 bases, with 13 bases separating them. The V gene's germline CDR1 is SGHTA and CDR2 FQGNSA. The CDR3 consists of 14 residues. This CDR3 is CASSSMGLIYEQYF. The CDR3 DNA follows: TGTGCCAGCAGCTCGATGGGGCTGATCTACGAGCAGTACTTC. Looking up the rest from reference TRBV7-2 and TRBJ2-7 gives the full variable domain: GAGVSQSPSNKVTEKGKDVELRCDPISGHTALYWYRQSLGQGLEFLIYFQGNSAPDKSGLPSDRFSAERTGGSVSTLTIQRTQQEDSAVYLCASSSMGLIYEQYFGPGTRLTVT.

This sequence joins TRBV6-5 and TRBJ1-4; a weak D match, TRBD1 (5 bases). The CDR3 sequence is 13 residues long. Germline V CDR1 and CDR2: MNHEY, SVGAGI. Between the trimmed V and J ends, which lost 6 bases and 7 bases, there was a span of 12 bases. The CDR3, as DNA: TGTGCCAGCAGCCCCCAGGGCGTTGAAAAACTGTTTTTT. Its translation is CASSPQGVEKLFF.

This chain joins TRBV3-1 (or the pseudogene TRBV3-2) and TRBJ1-1; D may be TRBD1 (6 bases). Trimming pared 1 base from V and 6 bases from J, leaving 18 bases between. This CDR3 has 16 residues. Germline loops: CDR1 LGHDT, CDR2 YNNKEL (reference sequence). CDR3 bases: TGTGCCAGCAGCCAAGCAGCTGGGCAGGGGCGGCCTGAAGCTTTCTTT. Its protein product is CASSQAAGQGRPEAFF.

This clone occurred once. The chain combines TRBV6-5 with TRBJ1-2, with unresolved D. The V and J ends lost 3 bases and 1 base respectively, with 3 bases between them. This CDR3 spans 12 amino acids. The V gene's germline CDR1 is MNHEY and CDR2 SVGAGI. DNA for the CDR3: TGTGCCAGCAGTTATTATAACTATGGCTACACCTTC. Encoded protein: CASSYYNYGYTF.

In DNA form, the CDR3 reads TGTGCCACCCTGGACAGGAGCACAGATACGCAGTATTTT. Translating gives CATLDRSTDTQYF. The gene calls are TRBV24-1 and TRBJ2-3, with 7 bases that match TRBD1. The germline V gene encodes CDR1 KGHDR and CDR2 SFDVKD. This CDR3 is 13 amino acids long. The junction had 2 bases not matched to a gene; V was cut back by 9 bases and J by 0 bases.

The chain recombines TRBV7-8 with TRBJ1-4; D unresolved. Trimming left V 1 base short and J 8 bases short, with 5 bases between. This CDR3 contains 12 residues. The germline CDR1 and CDR2 sequences are SGHVS and FQNEAQ. The CDR3 DNA follows: TGTGCCAGCAGCTTAGGAGGGGAAAAACTGTTTTTT. Residues: CASSLGGEKLFF.

This chain uses TRBV3-1 (or the pseudogene TRBV3-2) with TRBJ1-2; D perhaps matches TRBD1 (5 bases). CDR3 size: 15 residues. Trimming took 1 base from V and 7 from J, leaving 16 bases between them. Germline CDR1 reads LGHDT; CDR2 reads YNNKEL (reference sequence). CDR3 DNA: TGTGCCAGCAGCCAAGTGTGGAGCAGGGAGGGTGGCTACACCTTC. Protein sequence: CASSQVWSREGGYTF.

The chain combines TRBV5-6 with TRBJ1-2, with D possibly matching TRBD1 (5 bases). Germline values: CDR1 SGHDT, CDR2 YYEEEE. V was shortened by 4 bases and J by 3 bases, with 13 bases between the two germline ends. The CDR3 covers 14 residues. The CDR3, as DNA: TGTGCCAGCAGCGCGGACACATCACACTATGGCTACACCTTC. Protein product: CASSADTSHYGYTF.

The count of this clone is one. The chain is built from TRBV19 and TRBJ1-5, with 9 bases lining up with TRBD1. The CDR3 sequence is 14 residues long. Germline CDR1 LNHDA, CDR2 SQIVND (reference sequence). The junction had 5 bases not matched to a gene; V was cut back by 7 bases and J by 4 bases. CDR3 residues: CASTTGGGNQPQHF. The CDR3 DNA is TGTGCCAGTACTACAGGGGGCGGGAATCAGCCCCAGCATTTT.

The J gene is TRBJ1-6, the V gene TRBV7-2; no definite D call. The CDR3 contains 16 residues. Germline CDR1 and CDR2: SGHTA and FQGNSA. Trimming cost V 4 bases and J 5 bases, with 15 bases left between them. The CDR3 DNA reads TGTGCCAGCAGCTCGCCTCGGGCAGGCCATAATTCACCCCTCCACTTT. Translating gives CASSSPRAGHNSPLHF.

V and J are TRBV7-9 and TRBJ2-3; 8 positions agree with TRBD1. In germline, CDR1 is SEHNR, CDR2 FQNEAQ (reference sequence). V trimming: 3 bases; J trimming: 2 bases; junction bases outside the gene matches: 16. This CDR3 has 19 amino acids. CDR3 in amino acids: CASSFWTGTILVSTDTQYF. The CDR3 bases are TGTGCCAGCAGCTTCTGGACAGGGACAATCTTGGTCTCCACAGATACGCAGTATTTT.

The rearrangement links TRBV28 to TRBJ2-3; 8 nucleotides align to TRBD2. The CDR3 length is 17 residues. Germline V gives CDR1 MDHEN, CDR2 SYDVKM. Trimming at V came to 3 bases and at J to 2 bases, leaving 10 bases not matched to a gene. CDR3 amino acids: CASSLSFGTSPTDTQYF. For the CDR3, the DNA is TGTGCCAGCAGTTTGTCGTTCGGGACTAGTCCCACAGATACGCAGTATTTT.

This chain's CDR3 is CASSRIQGAGYGYTF. The CDR3 DNA is TGTGCCAGCAGCCGGATACAGGGGGCGGGTTATGGCTACACCTTC. This rearrangement joins TRBV6-5 to TRBJ1-2; 9 bases are a match to TRBD1. With 6 bases clipped from V and 5 bases from J, the junction kept 10 bases outside the gene matches. The CDR3 has 15 residues. Germline lookup yields CDR1 MNHEY and CDR2 SVGAGI.

The J gene is TRBJ1-1, the V gene TRBV7-9; D is ambiguous. Germline V CDR1 and CDR2: SEHNR, FQNEAQ (reference sequence). The CDR3 has 14 residues. The V gene lost 1 base and the J gene lost 0 bases, with 6 bases spanning the gap. For the CDR3, the DNA is TGTGCCAGCAGCTTAGAAGGTCTGAACACTGAAGCTTTCTTT. This encodes CASSLEGLNTEAFF. Based on the CDR3 plus reference TRBV7-9 and TRBJ1-1, the full variable domain is DTGVSQNPRHKITKRGQNVTFRCDPISEHNRLYWYRQTLGQGPEFLTYFQNEAQLEKSRLLSDRFSAERPKGSFSTLEIQRTEQGDSAMYLCASSLEGLNTEAFFGQGTRLTVV.

The gene calls are TRBV5-1 and TRBJ2-4, with 7 bases aligning to TRBD1. The CDR3 has 15 residues. Germline V gene data show CDR1 as SGHRS and CDR2 as YFSETQ. With V trimmed by 0 bases and J by 3 bases, 3 bases remained unmatched. CDR3 loop: CASSLGQGDKNIQYF. As DNA, the CDR3 is TGCGCCAGCAGCTTGGGTCAGGGGGACAAAAACATTCAGTACTTC.

In nucleotides, the CDR3 is TGTGCCAGCAGTTACTCCCGGGGGGCCTATGGCTACACCTTC. It is translated as CASSYSRGAYGYTF. The rearrangement joins TRBV6-5 to TRBJ1-2; possibly TRBD1 for D (6 bases). Germline V gene lookup returns CDR1 MNHEY and CDR2 SVGAGI. Trimming left V 0 bases short and J 4 bases short, with 9 bases between. The CDR3 covers 14 residues.

The V call is TRBV3-1 (or the pseudogene TRBV3-2), the J call TRBJ1-6; 7 nucleotides line up with TRBD1. In germline, CDR1 is LGHDT, CDR2 YNNKEL (reference sequence). The J segment lost 6 bases and the V segment lost 1 base, leaving 6 bases of the junction unmatched. The CDR3 is made up of 16 amino acids. CDR3 in DNA: TGTGCCAGCAGCCAAGCGACGGGACAGAGTAATTCACCCCTCCACTTT. It encodes CASSQATGQSNSPLHF.

This sequence joins TRBV28 and TRBJ2-5; 8 bases map to TRBD2. V lost 5 bases to trimming and J lost 5 bases; unmatched junction nucleotides: 7. Germline CDR1 is MDHEN and CDR2 is SYDVKM. The CDR3 consists of 14 residues. The CDR3 DNA follows: TGTGCCAGCAGTCCCCTGGGACTAGGGGAGACCCAGTACTTC. Amino acids: CASSPLGLGETQYF. Full variable domain (remainder filled in from reference TRBV28 and TRBJ2-5): DVKVTQSSRYLVKRTGEKVFLECVQDMDHENMFWYRQDPGLGLRLIYFSYDVKMKEKGDIPEGYSVSREKKERFSLILESASTNQTSMYLCASSPLGLGETQYFGPGTRLLVL.